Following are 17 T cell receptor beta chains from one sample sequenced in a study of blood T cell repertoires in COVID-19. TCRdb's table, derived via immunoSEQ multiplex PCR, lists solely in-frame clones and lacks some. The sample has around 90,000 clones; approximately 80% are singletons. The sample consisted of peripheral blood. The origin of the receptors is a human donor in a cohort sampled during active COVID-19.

The DNA for the CDR3 is TGTGCCAGCAGATTCGGTTCCTACGAGCAGTACTTC. Translated, it gives CASRFGSYEQYF. The rearrangement uses TRBV12-3 or TRBV12-4 and TRBJ2-7; D is unclear. This CDR3 has 12 amino acids. V was cut by 6 bases and J by 1 base, with 7 bases left in between.

The CDR3 reads CASSQDRLASGEQYF. CDR3 in DNA: TGCGCCAGCAGCCAAGATAGACTGGCGTCGGGCGAGCAGTACTTC. The chain couples TRBV4-1 to TRBJ2-7; no definite D call. The V end lost 0 bases, the J end lost 6 bases, and 15 bases lay between the germline ends. Germline V CDR1 and CDR2: MGHRA, YSYEKL. The CDR3 totals 15 residues.

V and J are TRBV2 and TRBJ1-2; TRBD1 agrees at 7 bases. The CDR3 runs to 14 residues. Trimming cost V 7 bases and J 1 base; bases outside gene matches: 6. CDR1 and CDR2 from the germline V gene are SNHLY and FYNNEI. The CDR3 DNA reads TGTGCCAGCACCCCACAGGGGTATAACTATGGCTACACCTTC. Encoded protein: CASTPQGYNYGYTF.

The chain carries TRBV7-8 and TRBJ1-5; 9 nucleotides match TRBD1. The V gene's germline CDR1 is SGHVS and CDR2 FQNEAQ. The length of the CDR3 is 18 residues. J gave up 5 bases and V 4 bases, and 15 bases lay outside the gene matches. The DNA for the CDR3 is TGTGCCAGCAGCTCATCCCCGGGACAGGGCGTTTATGATCAGCCCCAGCATTTT. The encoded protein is CASSSSPGQGVYDQPQHF.

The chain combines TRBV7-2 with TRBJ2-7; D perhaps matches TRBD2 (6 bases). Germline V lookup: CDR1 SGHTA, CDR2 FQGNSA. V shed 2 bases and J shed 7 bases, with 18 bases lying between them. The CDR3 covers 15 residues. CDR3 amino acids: CASSLTSWTTREQYF. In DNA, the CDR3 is TGTGCCAGCAGCTTAACTTCCTGGACTACGAGGGAGCAGTACTTC.

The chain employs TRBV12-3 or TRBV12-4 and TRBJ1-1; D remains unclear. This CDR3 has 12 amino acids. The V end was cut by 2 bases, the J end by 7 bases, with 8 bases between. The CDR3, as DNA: TGTGCCAGCAGTTTAAGAGGTGTTGAAGCTTTCTTT. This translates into CASSLRGVEAFF.

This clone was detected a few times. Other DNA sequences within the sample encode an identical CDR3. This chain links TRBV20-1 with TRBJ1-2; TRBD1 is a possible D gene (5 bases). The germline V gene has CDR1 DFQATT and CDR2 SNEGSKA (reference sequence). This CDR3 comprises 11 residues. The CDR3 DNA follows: TGCAGGGCTGACAGTAACTATGGCTACACCTTC. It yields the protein CRADSNYGYTF.

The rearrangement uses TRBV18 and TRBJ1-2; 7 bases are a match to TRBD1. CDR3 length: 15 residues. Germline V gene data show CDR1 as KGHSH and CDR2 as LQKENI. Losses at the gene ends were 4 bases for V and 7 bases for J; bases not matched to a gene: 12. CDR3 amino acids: CASSLSANRGFGYTF. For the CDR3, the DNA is TGTGCCAGCTCACTATCAGCGAACAGGGGATTTGGCTACACCTTC.

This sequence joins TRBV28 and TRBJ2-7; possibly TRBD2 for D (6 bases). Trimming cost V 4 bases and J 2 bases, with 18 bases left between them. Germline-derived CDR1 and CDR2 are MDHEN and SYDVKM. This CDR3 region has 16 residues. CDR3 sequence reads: CASSWKWEAPTYEQYF. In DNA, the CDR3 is TGTGCCAGCAGTTGGAAGTGGGAGGCTCCAACCTACGAGCAGTACTTC.

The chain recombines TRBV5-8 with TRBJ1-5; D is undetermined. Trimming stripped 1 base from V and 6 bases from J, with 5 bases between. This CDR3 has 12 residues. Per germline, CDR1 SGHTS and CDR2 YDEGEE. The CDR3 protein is CASSLRGQPQHF. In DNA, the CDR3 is TGTGCCAGCAGCTTGCGAGGTCAGCCCCAGCATTTT.

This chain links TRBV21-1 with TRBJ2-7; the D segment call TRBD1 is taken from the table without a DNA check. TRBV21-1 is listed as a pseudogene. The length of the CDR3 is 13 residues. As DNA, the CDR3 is TGTGCCAGCAGCCGTTGTCAGGGCCACGAGCAGTACTTC. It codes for CASSRCQGHEQYF.

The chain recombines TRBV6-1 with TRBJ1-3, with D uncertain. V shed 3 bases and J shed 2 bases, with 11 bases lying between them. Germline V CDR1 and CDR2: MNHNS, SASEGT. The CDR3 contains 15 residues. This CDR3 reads CASSELEAPGNTIYF. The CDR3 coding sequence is TGTGCCAGCAGTGAGCTAGAGGCGCCTGGAAACACCATATATTTT.

The CDR3 region has the DNA TGCGCCAGCAGCTATACGACCGGGACAGGGTCTGGCTACACCTTC. Translating it yields CASSYTTGTGSGYTF. The chain couples TRBV5-1 to TRBJ1-2; TRBD1 agrees at 9 bases. CDR3 length equals 15 residues. J was trimmed by 7 bases and V by 3 bases; bases with no gene match: 10. Germline assignment: CDR1 SGHRS and CDR2 YFSETQ.

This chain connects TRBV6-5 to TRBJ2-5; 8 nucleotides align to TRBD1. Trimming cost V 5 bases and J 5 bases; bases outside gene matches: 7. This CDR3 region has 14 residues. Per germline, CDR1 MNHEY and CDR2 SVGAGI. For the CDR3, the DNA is TGTGCCAGCAGTACCCAGGGGGCTTTGGAGACCCAGTACTTC. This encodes CASSTQGALETQYF.

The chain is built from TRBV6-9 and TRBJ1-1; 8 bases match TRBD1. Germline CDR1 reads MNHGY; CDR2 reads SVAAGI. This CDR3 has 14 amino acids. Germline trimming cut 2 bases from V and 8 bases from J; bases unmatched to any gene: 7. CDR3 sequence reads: CASSYSDRGMEAFF. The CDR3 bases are TGTGCCAGCAGTTATAGCGACAGGGGAATGGAAGCTTTCTTT.

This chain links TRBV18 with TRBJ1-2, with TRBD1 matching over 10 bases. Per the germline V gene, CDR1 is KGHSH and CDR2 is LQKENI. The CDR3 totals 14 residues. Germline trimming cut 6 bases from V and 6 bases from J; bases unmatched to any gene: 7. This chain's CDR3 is CASSPGTGADGYTF. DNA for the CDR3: TGTGCCAGCTCGCCCGGGACAGGGGCTGATGGCTACACCTTC.

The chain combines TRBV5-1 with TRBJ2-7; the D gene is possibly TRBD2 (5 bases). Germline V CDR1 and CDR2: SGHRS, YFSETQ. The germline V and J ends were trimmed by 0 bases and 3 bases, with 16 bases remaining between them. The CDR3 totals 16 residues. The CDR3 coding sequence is TGCGCCAGCAGCTTGGGACTGGGAGCGACCCTCTACGAGCAGTACTTC. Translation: CASSLGLGATLYEQYF.